One sample yielded the 26 T cell receptor beta chains listed below, sequenced in a study of T-cell reconstitution after alpha-beta-depleted transplantation in children (dated by TCRdb to the mid-2010s). Receptor amplification or capture employed PCR. Sequenced using an Illumina HiSeq 2500. TCR libraries were prepared with molecular barcoding, using unique molecular identifiers to normalize TCRbeta repertoire quantification. The raw public reads went through TCRdb reprocessing: fastp at Q25, MiXCR clone calling, in-frame beta chains kept. Identical CDR3 protein sequences are pooled into one entry, listed with their most common genes and DNA. For this sample there are under 250,000 distinct CDR3 sequences; around 25% appear just once. The ten largest clones capture around 4.8% of the sample. The label giving this sample's treatment or condition can be read as: allogeneic hematopoietic cell transplantation with graft depleted of TCRalphabeta T cells and CD19 B cells.

The sample consisted of PBMCs, mostly from graft donor cells, taken 360 days after TCRalphabeta/CD19-depleted stem cell transplant. The receptors stem from a female patient aged 2-10 years who had a stem cell transplant for congenital amegakaryocytic thrombocytopenia, so the T cells may come from the graft donor.

This clonotype was detected many times. This chain joins TRBV12-3 or TRBV12-4 and TRBJ2-3; D unclear. Trimming removed 8 bases at V and 2 bases at J, with 14 bases between. The CDR3 is made up of 14 amino acids. Here the CDR3 reads CASGSSHVTDTQYF. Written as DNA, the CDR3 is TGTGCCAGCGGCTCCTCACATGTCACAGATACGCAGTATTTT.

This clonotype has just a few counts. The chain combines TRBV12-3 or TRBV12-4 with TRBJ1-2; TRBD1 is a possible D gene (6 bases). V was clipped by 2 bases and J by 2 bases, with 12 bases between them. The CDR3 totals 15 residues. The CDR3 loop is CASSLLGGQNYGYTF. Here the CDR3 DNA reads TGTGCCAGCAGTTTATTAGGAGGACAGAACTATGGCTACACCTTC.

The V gene is TRBV27, the J gene TRBJ2-4, with TRBD2 as a possible D gene (6 bases). The CDR3 sequence is 13 residues long. Trimming cost V 1 base and J 10 bases, with 11 bases left between them. Germline V gives CDR1 MNHEY, CDR2 SMNVEV (reference sequence). CDR3: CASSLYSGLIQYF. In DNA, the CDR3 is TGTGCCAGCAGTTTATACTCGGGACTGATTCAGTACTTC.

Only a few counts were recorded for this clonotype. CDR3 DNA sequence: TGTGCCAGCAGTTTATGGCCGGGACAGGGGCGCGAAAAACTGTTTTTT. Translating it yields CASSLWPGQGREKLFF. The chain carries TRBV28 and TRBJ1-4; 10 nucleotides line up with TRBD1. This CDR3 is 16 amino acids long. Per germline, CDR1 MDHEN and CDR2 SYDVKM. V dropped 0 bases and J dropped 8; count of bases not matched to a gene: 6.

V gene TRBV5-5 combines with J gene TRBJ1-4, with TRBD1 identical over 9 bases. V gave up 7 bases and J gave up 3 bases; unmatched junction bases: 7. Germline assignment: CDR1 SGHKS and CDR2 YYEKEE (reference sequence). The CDR3 has 15 residues. The CDR3 region is CASGGQGTANEKLFF. DNA for the CDR3: TGTGCCAGCGGGGGACAGGGTACAGCTAATGAAAAACTGTTTTTT. The complete variable domain, with remaining parts taken from reference TRBV5-5 and TRBJ1-4, reads DAGVTQSPTHLIKTRGQQVTLRCSPISGHKSVSWYQQVLGQGPQFIFQYYEKEERGRGNFPDRFSARQFPNYSSELNVNALLLGDSALYLCASGGQGTANEKLFFGSGTQLSVL.

In this sample, this clonotype turned up a few times. The chain combines TRBV20-1 with TRBJ2-7; weak D call: TRBD2 (6 bases). CDR3 length: 15 residues. Germline V gives CDR1 DFQATT, CDR2 SNEGSKA (reference sequence). V gave up 6 bases and J gave up 7 bases, with 25 bases separating them. As DNA, the CDR3 is TGCAGTGCAAATCGGTGGACTAATTCTCCGCGGGAGCAGTACTTC. It translates to CSANRWTNSPREQYF.

The chain combines TRBV20-1 with TRBJ1-4, with D uncertain. The length of the CDR3 is 11 residues. CDR1 and CDR2 from the germline V gene are DFQATT and SNEGSKA (reference sequence). Trimming pared 1 base from V and 7 bases from J, leaving 4 bases between. CDR3 loop: CSARGGEKLFF. CDR3 nucleotides: TGCAGTGCTAGAGGGGGTGAAAAACTGTTTTTT.

There are many counts of this clonotype. The gene calls are TRBV4-1 and TRBJ2-1; 12 positions match TRBD2. The CDR3 contains 14 residues. From germline, CDR1 is MGHRA and CDR2 YSYEKL. V lost 3 bases to trimming and J lost 7 bases; unmatched junction nucleotides: 1. Written as DNA, the CDR3 is TGCGCCAGCAGCCAGGGACTAGCGGGTAATGAGCAGTTCTTC. Translated: CASSQGLAGNEQFF.

V is TRBV5-6 and J is TRBJ1-5; 9 positions agree with TRBD1. With 3 bases clipped from V and 7 bases from J, the junction kept 11 bases outside the gene matches. Germline-derived CDR1 and CDR2 are SGHDT and YYEEEE. The CDR3 runs 16 residues. The CDR3 spells CASSSRTTGGRQPQHF. DNA of the CDR3: TGTGCCAGCAGCTCGCGTACAACAGGGGGCAGGCAGCCCCAGCATTTT.

The chain joins TRBV5-1 to TRBJ2-1; D is undetermined. Germline CDR1 reads SGHRS; CDR2 reads YFSETQ. The CDR3 is 16 residues long. V was trimmed by 4 bases and J by 10 bases, leaving 24 bases between them. Written as DNA, the CDR3 is TGCGCCAGCAGCGAAACTACGTTAGGGTTTTTGGCCGAGCAGTTCTTC. The encoded protein is CASSETTLGFLAEQFF.

This clonotype occurred a few times. This rearrangement joins TRBV7-2 to TRBJ2-7; 12 bases align to TRBD2. The J segment lost 5 bases and the V segment lost 5 bases, leaving 10 bases of the junction unmatched. In germline, CDR1 is SGHTA, CDR2 FQGNSA. The CDR3 contains 16 residues. The CDR3 loop reads CASSVRLAGDFDEQYF. CDR3 DNA sequence: TGTGCCAGCAGCGTTAGACTAGCGGGAGATTTCGACGAGCAGTACTTC. The complete variable domain, with remaining parts taken from reference TRBV7-2 and TRBJ2-7, reads GAGVSQSPSNKVTEKGKDVELRCDPISGHTALYWYRQSLGQGLEFLIYFQGNSAPDKSGLPSDRFSAERTGGSVSTLTIQRTQQEDSAVYLCASSVRLAGDFDEQYFGPGTRLTVT.

The V and J genes are TRBV20-1 and TRBJ1-5; a possible D gene is TRBD1 (6 bases). The CDR3 runs to 15 residues. The germline gives CDR1 DFQATT, CDR2 SNEGSKA (reference sequence). Trimming took 3 bases from V and 1 from J, leaving 13 bases between them. The CDR3 bases are TGCAGTGCTAGTGGAGGGGGGGTAAGCAATCAGCCCCAGCATTTT. Translating gives CSASGGGVSNQPQHF.

In this sample, this clonotype turned up a few times. The rearrangement links TRBV3-1 to TRBJ1-1; unclear D gene. This CDR3 has 13 amino acids. Trimming stripped 3 bases from V and 5 bases from J, with 10 bases between. The germline V gene encodes CDR1 LGHDT and CDR2 YNNKEL (reference sequence). The CDR3 sequence is CASSHLSGTEAFF. In DNA form, the CDR3 reads TGTGCCAGCAGCCACCTCAGCGGGACTGAAGCTTTCTTT.

The table lists this clonotype with many counts. The V call is TRBV3-1, the J call TRBJ2-2; D tentatively fits TRBD1 or TRBD2 (5 bases each). Germline CDR1 reads LGHDT; CDR2 reads YNNKEL (reference sequence). The CDR3 sequence is 16 residues long. Trimming shortened V by 4 bases and J by 2 bases, and 14 bases separated the two germline ends. CDR3 protein: CASSPRDRPNTGELFF. Written as DNA, the CDR3 is TGTGCCAGCAGCCCCCGGGACCGGCCCAACACCGGGGAGCTGTTTTTT. Full variable domain (rest looked up from reference TRBV3-1 and TRBJ2-2): DTAVSQTPKYLVTQMGNDKSIKCEQNLGHDTMYWYKQDSKKFLKIMFSYNNKELIINETVPNRFSPKSPDKAHLNLHINSLELGDSAVYFCASSPRDRPNTGELFFGEGSRLTVL.

The chain uses TRBV12-3 or TRBV12-4 and TRBJ2-7; D is ambiguous. Trimming took off 4 bases at V and 2 bases at J, with 12 bases between the two ends. CDR3 length: 14 residues. The CDR3 DNA is TGTGCCAGCAGTTCAACCGGGCCCCCCTACGAGCAGTACTTC. It is translated as CASSSTGPPYEQYF.

V and J are TRBV15 and TRBJ2-1; a possible D gene is TRBD2 (5 bases). The V gene lost 4 bases and the J gene lost 3 bases, with 16 bases spanning the gap. The length of the CDR3 is 16 residues. The germline CDR1 and CDR2 sequences are LNHNV and YYDKDF (reference sequence). Here the CDR3 reads CATSTWEEGYYNEQFF. CDR3 DNA: TGTGCCACCAGCACGTGGGAAGAGGGCTACTACAATGAGCAGTTCTTC.

The J gene is TRBJ2-3, the V gene TRBV7-2, with D perhaps TRBD1 or TRBD2 (5 bases each). The CDR3 has 14 residues. Germline CDR1 is SGHTA and CDR2 is FQGNSA. Trimming left V 5 bases short and J 2 bases short, with 11 bases between. CDR3 nucleotide sequence: TGTGCCAGCAGCCGGGACGGTAACACAGATACGCAGTATTTT. Protein: CASSRDGNTDTQYF.

This clonotype has a handful of counts. This chain joins TRBV5-1 and TRBJ1-2; 7 bases are shared with TRBD1. Losses at the gene ends were 2 bases for V and 6 bases for J; bases not matched to a gene: 1. The germline V gene encodes CDR1 SGHRS and CDR2 YFSETQ. There are 12 residues in the CDR3. Written as DNA, the CDR3 is TGCGCCAGCAGCTTCGGACAGGATGGCTACACCTTC. Its protein product is CASSFGQDGYTF. Drawing the rest from reference TRBV5-1 and TRBJ1-2, the complete variable domain is KAGVTQTPRYLIKTRGQQVTLSCSPISGHRSVSWYQQTPGQGLQFLFEYFSETQRNKGNFPGRFSGRQFSNSRSEMNVSTLELGDSALYLCASSFGQDGYTFGSGTRLTVV.

The gene calls are TRBV3-1 and TRBJ2-7; the match to TRBD2 covers 14 bases. Trimming took 6 bases from V and 3 from J; bases not matched to a gene: 4. CDR3 length equals 15 residues. Germline-derived CDR1 and CDR2 are LGHDT and YNNKEL (reference sequence). The CDR3 DNA follows: TGTGCCAGCAGACCCGGACTAGCGGGGGGCTACGAGCAGTACTTC. Its translation is CASRPGLAGGYEQYF.

This clonotype was picked up many times. The chain uses TRBV4-2 and TRBJ2-4; D is unclear. The CDR3 has 13 residues. Trimming cost V 0 bases and J 10 bases, with 10 bases left between them. The V gene's germline CDR1 is LGHNA and CDR2 YNFKEQ. CDR3 residues: CASSQEDPAIQYF. The CDR3 nucleotides are TGTGCCAGCAGCCAAGAAGATCCCGCTATTCAGTACTTC.

V and J are TRBV20-1 and TRBJ1-2; the match to TRBD1 covers 11 bases. Germline CDR1 reads DFQATT; CDR2 reads SNEGSKA (reference sequence). There are 14 residues in the CDR3. V dropped 1 base and J dropped 6; count of bases not matched to a gene: 4. CDR3 bases: TGCAGTGCTAGAGCGGGACAGGGGGTAAATGGCTACACCTTC. It translates to CSARAGQGVNGYTF.

This clonotype was picked up a small number of times. One end of the junction varies from germline; a read error may be responsible. The gene calls are TRBV12-3 or TRBV12-4 and TRBJ2-4; D unclear. This CDR3 comprises 15 residues. The CDR3 DNA is TGTGCCAGCAGGTTAGGATCCGCCGTAGCCAACATTCAGTACTTC. As protein: CASRLGSAVANIQYF.

This clonotype was observed a handful of times. The rearrangement joins TRBV7-6 to TRBJ1-1; D possibly corresponds to TRBD1 (6 bases). CDR1 and CDR2 (germline): SGHVS, FNYEAQ. This CDR3 comprises 21 residues. V lost 4 bases, J lost 4 bases, and 34 bases lay in between. The DNA of the CDR3 is TGTGCCAGCAGCTCCAACTCCCTTATCCCGGGTGTGGCGGGGGCTGGCACTGAAGCTTTCTTT. This translates into CASSSNSLIPGVAGAGTEAFF.

In regard to this clonotype: A single base separates this from a much larger clone, so it may be a read error. The V call is TRBV4-2, the J call TRBJ2-3; 8 positions agree with TRBD2. This CDR3 is built from 15 residues. Germline V gives CDR1 LGHNA, CDR2 YNFKEQ. CDR3 nucleotide sequence: TGTGCCAGCAGCCGGGGCACTAGCGGCACAGATACGGAGTATTTT. Translation: CASSRGTSGTDTEYF.

This clonotype has more than one count but fewer than ten. In DNA, the CDR3 is TGCAGCGCCTCGACTAGCGGCGCAGATACGCAGTATTTT. Translated, it gives CSASTSGADTQYF. The V gene is TRBV29-1, the J gene TRBJ2-3; TRBD2 matches 9 bases. Germline V gene sequence: CDR1 SQVTM, CDR2 ANQGSEA. This CDR3 spans 13 amino acids. V gave up 7 bases and J gave up 4 bases; unmatched junction bases: 6.

This clonotype was counted between two and nine times. The V gene is TRBV7-8, the J gene TRBJ2-5; D perhaps matches TRBD2 (5 bases). The CDR3 consists of 15 residues. Per the germline V gene, CDR1 is SGHVS and CDR2 is FQNEAQ. The V gene lost 5 bases and the J gene lost 4 bases, with 17 bases spanning the gap. CDR3 amino acids: CASSPLEGDGETQYF. In DNA form, the CDR3 reads TGTGCCAGCAGCCCCCTTGAGGGTGACGGAGAGACCCAGTACTTC.